A single sample is the source of the 8 T cell receptor beta chains below, sequenced in a study of blood T cell repertoires in COVID-19 (dated by TCRdb to about 2020). Preparation of the library involved the immunoSEQ multiplex PCR assay. TCRdb limited this immuneACCESS table to in-frame rearrangements with V and J called. A share of clones is missing; checked studies link under half to unresolved V genes, and the rest is unexplained. The sample has some 45,000 clones on record, over 80% of them singletons. The ten top clones hold less than 20% of the sample. The source material was peripheral blood. The receptors were gathered from a man aged 55-75 years with active COVID-19.

This sequence joins TRBV19 and TRBJ2-2; 10 nucleotides match TRBD2. There are 17 residues in the CDR3. Looked up from germline, CDR1 is LNHDA and CDR2 is SQIVND (reference sequence). With 3 bases clipped from V and 0 bases from J, the junction kept 4 bases outside the gene matches. Here the CDR3 reads CASSIGAGGPNTGELFF. The CDR3 nucleotides are TGTGCCAGTAGTATTGGAGCGGGGGGGCCGAACACCGGGGAGCTGTTTTTT.

The chain employs TRBV19 and TRBJ2-7; 13 bases line up with TRBD2. This CDR3 comprises 16 residues. Germline CDR1 LNHDA, CDR2 SQIVND (reference sequence). The V segment lost 4 bases and the J segment 5 bases; nucleotides outside the gene matches: 8. CDR3 in amino acids: CASSTLAGGPLNEQYF. The CDR3 coding sequence is TGTGCCAGTAGTACACTAGCGGGAGGGCCATTGAACGAGCAGTACTTC. Using reference TRBV19 and TRBJ2-7 for the parts outside the CDR3, the full variable domain is DGGITQSPKYLFRKEGQNVTLSCEQNLNHDAMYWYRQDPGQGLRLIYYSQIVNDFQKGDIAEGYSVSREKKESFPLTVTSAQKNPTAFYLCASSTLAGGPLNEQYFGPGTRLTVT.

This rearrangement joins TRBV5-4 to TRBJ2-1; tentative D call: TRBD1 (6 bases). CDR1 and CDR2 from the germline V gene are SGHNT and YYREEE (reference sequence). V was cut by 10 bases and J by 4 bases, with 9 bases left in between. The CDR3 spans 11 residues. CDR3 bases: TGTGCCGTACAGGGTTACAATGAGCAGTTCTTC. Translation gives CAVQGYNEQFF.

In its sample, this clone was seen a few times. V and J are TRBV2 and TRBJ2-7; TRBD1 agrees at 7 bases. The germline V gene has CDR1 SNHLY and CDR2 FYNNEI. The length of the CDR3 is 13 residues. V was clipped by 6 bases and J by 5 bases; unmatched bases: 7. For the CDR3, the DNA is TGTGCCAGCAGGAAGGGACAGCTCCACGAGCAGTACTTC. As protein: CASRKGQLHEQYF.

The V and J genes are TRBV5-1 and TRBJ1-1; 8 bases are shared with TRBD1. The CDR3 has 13 residues. With V trimmed by 3 bases and J by 6 bases, 4 bases remained unmatched. Per the germline V gene, CDR1 is SGHRS and CDR2 is YFSETQ. The CDR3 reads CASSWDRTAEAFF. The CDR3 DNA is TGCGCCAGCAGCTGGGACAGGACCGCTGAAGCTTTCTTT.

The chain employs TRBV6-5 and TRBJ1-2, with D perhaps matching TRBD1 (5 bases). Trimming removed 3 bases at V and 7 bases at J, with 12 bases between. Germline loops: CDR1 MNHEY, CDR2 SVGAGI. The CDR3 is made up of 13 amino acids. In DNA, the CDR3 is TGTGCCAGCAGTTATAAGGGGCTCGGTGGCTACACCTTC. Its translation is CASSYKGLGGYTF.

V gene TRBV3-1 (or the pseudogene TRBV3-2) combines with J gene TRBJ1-4; D unclear. Germline-derived CDR1 and CDR2 are LGHDT and YNNKEL (reference sequence). The CDR3 sequence is 14 residues long. V lost 5 bases to trimming and J lost 3 bases, with 10 bases between them. The CDR3 is CASSLRAANEKLFF. DNA for the CDR3: TGTGCCAGCAGCTTGCGAGCGGCTAATGAAAAACTGTTTTTT.

The CDR3 DNA reads TGTGCCAGCAGTGTTGACAGGGGTACGTACGAGCAGTACTTC. Translated, it gives CASSVDRGTYEQYF. The chain carries TRBV2 and TRBJ2-7; the match to TRBD1 covers 8 bases. Germline lookup yields CDR1 SNHLY and CDR2 FYNNEI. This CDR3 is built from 14 residues. V lost 4 bases, J lost 4 bases, and 6 bases stayed unmatched.